One and the same sample provided the 19 T cell receptor beta chains below, sequenced in a study of T cells in Graves' hyperthyroidism and ophthalmopathy. Researchers amplified the TCR beta CDR3 regions from RNA transcripts. First-round RT-PCR with HTBI primers amplified the TCR CDR3 region. TCRdb independently ran MiXCR on the multiplex PCR reads; one entry per CDR3 protein. The sample lists 650,000 to 850,000 distinct CDR3 sequences, approximately 19% occurring once. Sequencing was carried out using blood. All receptors derive from a woman aged 45-65 years with Graves' hyperthyroidism that later progressed to Graves' ophthalmopathy.

The CDR3 is CATCFGGQASLNSPLHF. CDR3 DNA: TGTGCCACCTGCTTTGGGGGACAGGCCTCTCTTAATTCACCCCTCCACTTT. The chain employs TRBV2 and TRBJ1-6, with 8 nucleotides matching TRBD1. Germline V CDR1 and CDR2: SNHLY, FYNNEI. CDR3 length: 17 residues. With V trimmed by 10 bases and J by 6 bases, 17 bases remained unmatched.

This clonotype has a count of ten or more. This rearrangement joins TRBV6-5 to TRBJ1-2, with D perhaps TRBD1 (6 bases). V shed 0 bases and J shed 6 bases, with 14 bases lying between them. Germline V gives CDR1 MNHEY, CDR2 SVGAGI. This CDR3 region has 15 residues. The CDR3 is CASSYSITGHDGYTF. CDR3 bases: TGTGCCAGCAGTTACTCGATTACAGGGCATGATGGCTACACCTTC.

This clonotype was observed many times. The rearrangement joins TRBV6-1 to TRBJ2-2, with a weak D call TRBD1 (6 bases). There are 15 residues in the CDR3. CDR1 and CDR2 from the germline V gene are MNHNS and SASEGT. Trimming took 4 bases from V and 6 from J, leaving 15 bases between them. The CDR3 sequence: CASSGIGGGSGELFF. As DNA, the CDR3 is TGTGCCAGCAGTGGTATTGGGGGCGGATCCGGGGAGCTGTTTTTT.

This clonotype was observed a few times. The V call is TRBV29-1, the J call TRBJ1-5; 11 bases fit TRBD1. Trimming at V came to 7 bases and at J to 5 bases, leaving 4 bases not matched to a gene. Germline loops: CDR1 SQVTM, CDR2 ANQGSEA. This CDR3 region has 13 residues. This chain's CDR3 is CSAGQGVDQPQHF. The CDR3 nucleotides read TGCAGCGCGGGACAGGGGGTAGATCAGCCCCAGCATTTT.

The rearrangement uses TRBV27 and TRBJ1-2; tentatively, D is TRBD1 (5 bases). From germline, CDR1 is MNHEY and CDR2 SMNVEV (reference sequence). This CDR3 spans 13 amino acids. Deletions cut 6 bases from V and 2 bases from J, with 10 bases between. CDR3 in amino acids: CASRDTRNYGYTF. The CDR3 bases are TGTGCCAGCAGGGACACACGGAACTATGGCTACACCTTC.

Only one count was recorded for this clonotype. The chain employs TRBV12-5 and TRBJ1-1, with 9 bases matching TRBD1. Germline CDR1 LGHNT, CDR2 FRNRAP. J lost 0 bases, V lost 3 bases, and 8 bases had no gene match. This CDR3 is 17 amino acids long. The chain's CDR3 is CASGFLVGDRVNTEAFF. The CDR3 region has the DNA TGTGCTAGTGGTTTTTTGGTAGGGGACAGGGTGAACACTGAAGCTTTCTTT.

This clonotype was seen ten or more times. The chain combines TRBV2 with TRBJ2-1; 12 bases align to TRBD2. The V gene end was trimmed by 6 bases and the J gene end by 5 bases; junction bases not matched to a gene: 2. Germline CDR1 is SNHLY and CDR2 is FYNNEI. The CDR3 is 14 amino acids. The DNA for the CDR3 is TGTGCCAGCAGGACTAGCGGGGGAGACAATGAGCAGTTCTTC. Protein product: CASRTSGGDNEQFF.

A few counts support this clonotype. The chain has TRBV27 and TRBJ2-7; 7 nucleotides match TRBD2. Looked up from germline, CDR1 is MNHEY and CDR2 is SMNVEV (reference sequence). The CDR3 spans 15 residues. V trimming: 2 bases; J trimming: 0 bases; junction bases outside the gene matches: 4. As DNA, the CDR3 is TGTGCCAGCAGTTTAGGGGGGGTAGGCTCCTACGAGCAGTACTTC. It encodes CASSLGGVGSYEQYF.

This clonotype was found a few times. This chain links TRBV6-6 with TRBJ1-4; 7 positions match TRBD1. The germline CDR1 and CDR2 sequences are MNHNY and SVGAGI (reference sequence). J lost 7 bases, V lost 2 bases, and 4 bases had no gene match. The CDR3 spans 14 residues. CDR3 protein: CASSYQGDSEKLFF. In nucleotides, the CDR3 is TGTGCCAGCAGTTACCAGGGGGATTCTGAAAAACTGTTTTTT.

The chain has TRBV6-1 and TRBJ2-2; 9 positions match TRBD1. CDR3 length equals 16 residues. Germline assignment: CDR1 MNHNS and CDR2 SASEGT. With V trimmed by 6 bases and J by 3 bases, 8 bases remained unmatched. The CDR3 loop reads CASRTGTGRDTGELFF. For the CDR3, the DNA is TGTGCCAGCAGGACCGGGACAGGGCGTGACACCGGGGAGCTGTTTTTT.

There are many counts of this clonotype. The CDR3 protein is CASRGDSVNTEAFF. DNA for the CDR3: TGTGCCAGCAGGGGCGACAGCGTGAACACTGAAGCTTTCTTT. The chain links TRBV6-1 to TRBJ1-1; possible D gene TRBD1, 5 bases. The V gene lost 6 bases and the J gene lost 0 bases, with 11 bases spanning the gap. This CDR3 has 14 amino acids. Germline lookup yields CDR1 MNHNS and CDR2 SASEGT.

This clonotype is a singleton in its sample. The V and J genes are TRBV2 and TRBJ2-1; 8 bases match TRBD2. The CDR3 extends over 15 amino acids. Germline values: CDR1 SNHLY, CDR2 FYNNEI. The junction had 13 bases not matched to a gene; V was cut back by 10 bases and J by 5 bases. The CDR3 bases are TGTGCCACCCTACGGGGGGGGCCAACCCACAATGAGCAGTTCTTC. It specifies CATLRGGPTHNEQFF. The complete variable domain, with remaining parts taken from reference TRBV2 and TRBJ2-1, reads EPEVTQTPSHQVTQMGQEVILRCVPISNHLYFYWYRQILGQKVEFLVSFYNNEISEKSEIFDDQFSVERPDGSNFTLKIRSTKLEDSAMYFCATLRGGPTHNEQFFGPGTRLTVL.

The chain's CDR3 is CASSQDGVQTQYF. For the CDR3, the DNA is TGTGCCAGCAGCCAAGACGGTGTACAGACCCAGTACTTC. The chain employs TRBV3-1 and TRBJ2-5; no firm D call. V shed 0 bases and J shed 6 bases, with 8 bases lying between them. The V gene's germline CDR1 is LGHDT and CDR2 YNNKEL (reference sequence). The CDR3 totals 13 residues.

This rearrangement joins TRBV6-5 to TRBJ2-3; 8 nucleotides agree with TRBD1. Germline values: CDR1 MNHEY, CDR2 SVGAGI. The CDR3 length is 16 residues. The V and J ends lost 2 bases and 8 bases, in that order; junction bases with no gene match: 12. The chain's CDR3 is CASSYDPDTTGATQYF. CDR3 coding DNA: TGTGCCAGCAGTTACGACCCCGATACGACAGGGGCTACGCAGTATTTT.

In its sample, this clonotype was seen a few times. For the CDR3, the DNA is TGTGCCAGCAGCTCAAATGTAGCGGGGGGTTTAGATACGCAGTATTTT. This encodes CASSSNVAGGLDTQYF. This chain uses TRBV7-3 with TRBJ2-3, with 10 bases aligning to TRBD2. Germline trimming cut 4 bases from V and 5 bases from J; bases unmatched to any gene: 9. From germline, CDR1 is SGHTA and CDR2 FQGTGA. There are 16 residues in the CDR3.

The table lists this clonotype with many counts. The J gene is TRBJ1-1, the V gene TRBV2, with D possibly matching TRBD1 (5 bases). This CDR3 is 13 amino acids long. V shed 10 bases and J shed 1 base, with 13 bases lying between them. CDR1 is SNHLY, CDR2 FYNNEI, per germline. CDR3: CAISGGENTEAFF. DNA of the CDR3: TGTGCCATAAGCGGGGGGGAGAACACTGAAGCTTTCTTT.

This clonotype was observed many times. The V call is TRBV20-1, the J call TRBJ2-1, with 13 bases that match TRBD2. V lost 6 bases to trimming and J lost 5 bases; unmatched junction nucleotides: 10. Germline lookup yields CDR1 DFQATT and CDR2 SNEGSKA (reference sequence). The CDR3 is 16 amino acids. CDR3 loop: CSARLLAGGPNNEQFF. As DNA, the CDR3 is TGCAGTGCGAGGCTACTAGCGGGGGGGCCCAACAATGAGCAGTTCTTC.

This clonotype was found many times. V usage is TRBV9 and J usage is TRBJ1-2, with unresolved D. Germline V gives CDR1 SGDLS, CDR2 YYNGEE. V was shortened by 4 bases and J by 2 bases, with 9 bases between the two germline ends. The CDR3 has 13 residues. CDR3 in DNA: TGTGCCAGCAGCATAAGCGAGAACTATGGCTACACCTTC. It is translated as CASSISENYGYTF.

Details on this clonotype: Compared with germline, one end of the junction differs, possibly owing to a read error. The rearrangement links TRBV6-9 to TRBJ2-7; D might be TRBD1 (6 bases). CDR3 length: 13 amino acids. CDR1 is MNHGY, CDR2 SVAAGI, per germline. CDR3 residues: CASSGQSLYEQYF. The DNA for the CDR3 is TGCGCCAGCAGCGGACAGAGTCTCTACGAGCAGTACTTC.